The 29 T cell receptor beta chains below come from one sample, sequenced in a study of blood T cell repertoires in COVID-19. Clones were sequenced by immunoSEQ multiplex PCR, and TCRdb holds only the in-frame ones, with some missing. The table shows 5,500 to 8,000 clones, with roughly nine tenths occurring only once. The sequencing sample was made of peripheral blood. Receptors originate from a human donor in a cohort sampled during active COVID-19. The donor label of this sample is uncertain.

The V gene is TRBV6-5, the J gene TRBJ1-1, with TRBD1 as a possible D gene (5 bases). V was clipped by 0 bases and J by 4 bases, with 12 bases between them. CDR1 and CDR2 from the germline V gene are MNHEY and SVGAGI. The CDR3 totals 15 residues. The CDR3 loop reads CASSYSSGLVTEAFF. In nucleotides, the CDR3 is TGTGCCAGCAGTTACTCTTCAGGGTTGGTCACTGAAGCTTTCTTT.

The chain carries TRBV29-1 and TRBJ2-1, with D perhaps matching TRBD2 (6 bases). This CDR3 is built from 13 residues. CDR1 SQVTM and CDR2 ANQGSEA come from the germline V gene. Trimming took off 7 bases at V and 5 bases at J, with 15 bases between the two ends. The CDR3 DNA is TGCAGCGCCGGAAGGGGACTCGACAATGAGCAGTTCTTC. It encodes CSAGRGLDNEQFF.

This sequence joins TRBV27 and TRBJ1-5; TRBD1 matches 10 bases. CDR3 size: 14 residues. Germline values: CDR1 MNHEY, CDR2 SMNVEV (reference sequence). Unmatched junction bases numbered 4, after V lost 5 bases and J lost 6 bases. Here the CDR3 DNA reads TGTGCCAGCAGTCTAGGGACAGGGGTTCAGCCCCAGCATTTT. Its translation is CASSLGTGVQPQHF.

The CDR3 region is CASRDSGRAGELFF. CDR3 nucleotide sequence: TGCGCCAGCAGGGATAGCGGGAGGGCCGGGGAGCTGTTTTTT. The chain combines TRBV10-2 with TRBJ2-2; TRBD2 aligns across 11 bases. CDR1 WSHSY and CDR2 SAAADI come from the germline V gene. This CDR3 spans 14 amino acids. Trimming took 6 bases from V and 6 from J; bases not matched to a gene: 3.

This chain links TRBV27 with TRBJ2-3; possibly TRBD2 for D (6 bases). This CDR3 has 14 amino acids. Trimming took 6 bases from V and 0 from J, leaving 10 bases between them. CDR1 and CDR2 (germline): MNHEY, SMNVEV (reference sequence). CDR3 loop: CASRDYTSTDTQYF. The DNA of the CDR3 is TGTGCCAGCAGGGACTACACTAGCACAGATACGCAGTATTTT.

This sequence joins TRBV19 and TRBJ1-2; D is unresolved. Germline CDR1 LNHDA, CDR2 SQIVND (reference sequence). Between the trimmed V and J ends, which lost 8 bases and 8 bases, there was a span of 15 bases. The CDR3 covers 12 residues. The CDR3 bases are TGTGCCAGTGAAAGAGGGAGGTACGGCTACACCTTC. Translated: CASERGRYGYTF.

For this clone: Relative to the germline gene, one junction end is altered; a read error may explain this. The chain is built from TRBV7-2 and TRBJ2-7, with 12 nucleotides matching TRBD2. The CDR3 is 14 amino acids. Looked up from germline, CDR1 is SGHTA and CDR2 is FQGNSA. The CDR3: CASSLAGGAYEQYF. The CDR3 nucleotides are TGTGCCAGCAGCCTAGCGGGGGGGGCCTACGAGCAGTACTTC. Using reference TRBV7-2 and TRBJ2-7 for the parts outside the CDR3, the full variable domain is GAGVSQSPSNKVTEKGKDVELRCDPISGHTALYWYRQSLGQGLEFLIYFQGNSAPDKSGLPSDRFSAERTGGSVSTLTIQRTQQEDSAVYLCASSLAGGAYEQYFGPGTRLTVT.

The chain carries TRBV29-1 and TRBJ1-1; D is undetermined. Trimming cost V 5 bases and J 11 bases, with 12 bases left between them. The CDR3 consists of 10 residues. CDR1 SQVTM and CDR2 ANQGSEA come from the germline V gene. Written as DNA, the CDR3 is TGCAGCGTTCCCCAGTCAAATGCTTTCTTT. The encoded protein is CSVPQSNAFF.

CDR3 nucleotide sequence: TGTGCCAGCAGTGGCCGAAACAATCAGCCCCAGCATTTT. Translating gives CASSGRNNQPQHF. The chain has TRBV12-3 or TRBV12-4 and TRBJ1-5; no definite D call. This CDR3 region has 13 residues. V was cut by 5 bases and J by 3 bases, with 8 bases left in between.

This clone was seen more than once but under ten times. The gene calls are TRBV4-2 and TRBJ2-7, with TRBD2 as a possible D gene (6 bases). Germline CDR1 LGHNA, CDR2 YNFKEQ. The CDR3 sequence is 15 residues long. V was shortened by 0 bases and J by 6 bases, with 15 bases between the two germline ends. The CDR3 DNA reads as TGTGCCAGCAGCCAAGATCTCCGGGGGATGAGCGAGCAGTACTTC. The encoded protein is CASSQDLRGMSEQYF.

This clone was detected only a few times. The J gene is TRBJ2-7, the V gene TRBV3-1 (or the pseudogene TRBV3-2), with 7 bases fitting TRBD2. Germline V gene lookup returns CDR1 LGHDT and CDR2 YNNKEL (reference sequence). This CDR3 region has 13 residues. With V trimmed by 2 bases and J by 6 bases, 4 bases remained unmatched. This CDR3 is CASSQSGMGEQYF. The DNA of the CDR3 is TGTGCCAGCAGCCAAAGCGGGATGGGCGAGCAGTACTTC.

In its sample, this clone was seen once. The V and J genes are TRBV6-5 and TRBJ2-2, with D possibly TRBD1 on 5 matching bases. This CDR3 has 15 residues. Germline V lookup: CDR1 MNHEY, CDR2 SVGAGI. V shed 5 bases and J shed 2 bases, with 12 bases lying between them. DNA of the CDR3: TGTGCCAGCAGTAGGGGCAACACAAACACCGGGGAGCTGTTTTTT. Translation: CASSRGNTNTGELFF.

This rearrangement joins TRBV6-2 or TRBV6-3 to TRBJ1-5; 7 positions agree with TRBD1. The CDR3 spans 20 residues. After removal of 5 bases from V and 2 bases from J, the junction contained 21 bases not matched to a gene. Germline-derived CDR1 and CDR2 are MNHEY and SVGEGT. This chain's CDR3 is CASSQKQGLVDFRGNQPQHF. CDR3 nucleotides: TGTGCCAGCAGTCAAAAACAGGGGTTGGTCGATTTTAGGGGCAATCAGCCCCAGCATTTT.

This chain links TRBV24-1 with TRBJ2-1; TRBD2 aligns across 14 bases. This CDR3 region has 16 residues. The V gene end was trimmed by 4 bases and the J gene end by 9 bases; junction bases not matched to a gene: 7. Germline V gene sequence: CDR1 KGHDR, CDR2 SFDVKD. Written as DNA, the CDR3 is TGTGCCACCAGTGAGCGACTAGCGGGAGGGCCTGGTGAGCAGTTCTTC. It codes for CATSERLAGGPGEQFF.

The V call is TRBV6-5, the J call TRBJ2-7; 8 bases align to TRBD1. V was pared by 6 bases and J by 6 bases, with 13 bases of the junction left unmatched. The CDR3 contains 15 residues. From germline, CDR1 is MNHEY and CDR2 SVGAGI. CDR3 amino acids: CASSQGRDRMVEQYF. The CDR3 bases are TGTGCCAGCAGCCAGGGGCGGGACAGGATGGTCGAGCAGTACTTC.

V usage is TRBV11-2 and J usage is TRBJ1-2; D gene unclear. The CDR3 spans 12 residues. The germline CDR1 and CDR2 sequences are SGHAT and FQNNGV. V was clipped by 5 bases and J by 0 bases, with 4 bases between them. CDR3 in amino acids: CASSTTNYGYTF. Here the CDR3 DNA reads TGTGCCAGCAGCACTACTAACTATGGCTACACCTTC. The full variable domain, its missing parts supplied by reference TRBV11-2 and TRBJ1-2, is EAGVAQSPRYKIIEKRQSVAFWCNPISGHATLYWYQQILGQGPKLLIQFQNNGVVDDSQLPKDRFSAERLKGVDSTLKIQPAKLEDSAVYLCASSTTNYGYTFGSGTRLTVV.

The chain has TRBV6-1 and TRBJ2-1; D is perhaps TRBD2 (6 bases). From germline, CDR1 is MNHNS and CDR2 SASEGT. V was clipped by 2 bases and J by 6 bases, with 8 bases between them. This CDR3 is 13 amino acids long. DNA of the CDR3: TGTGCCAGCAGTGAATGGGGGGTCAATGAGCAGTTCTTC. Protein product: CASSEWGVNEQFF.

This chain uses TRBV29-1 with TRBJ1-4; TRBD1 agrees at 8 bases. The length of the CDR3 is 13 residues. Germline V gene lookup returns CDR1 SQVTM and CDR2 ANQGSEA. Unmatched junction bases numbered 8, after V lost 6 bases and J lost 8 bases. The CDR3: CSVARGRREKLFF. The CDR3 DNA reads TGCAGCGTCGCCAGGGGGCGCCGAGAAAAACTGTTTTTT.

The chain employs TRBV5-5 and TRBJ2-7; 8 nucleotides line up with TRBD2. The CDR3 contains 14 residues. Germline values: CDR1 SGHKS, CDR2 YYEKEE (reference sequence). Trimming removed 0 bases from V and 2 bases from J; junction bases left unmatched: 1. CDR3 sequence (DNA): TGTGCCAGCAGCTTGGAGCGGGGGCCCTACGAGCAGTACTTC. The encoded protein is CASSLERGPYEQYF.

The V gene is TRBV7-6, the J gene TRBJ2-1; 7 nucleotides agree with TRBD2. Germline V CDR1 and CDR2: SGHVS, FNYEAQ. V gave up 5 bases and J gave up 7 bases; unmatched junction bases: 11. The length of the CDR3 is 15 residues. CDR3 sequence reads: CASSETSSGTNEQFF. The CDR3, as DNA: TGTGCCAGCAGCGAGACTAGCTCGGGCACAAATGAGCAGTTCTTC.

This sequence joins TRBV6-5 and TRBJ1-1; 7 bases match TRBD1. The germline gives CDR1 MNHEY, CDR2 SVGAGI. Trimming took 0 bases from V and 4 from J; bases not matched to a gene: 2. The CDR3 totals 14 residues. The CDR3: CASSYSRGTTEAFF. The CDR3 region has the DNA TGTGCCAGCAGTTACTCCAGGGGGACCACTGAAGCTTTCTTT.

The J gene is TRBJ2-3, the V gene TRBV12-3 or TRBV12-4, with a possible D match to TRBD2 (5 bases). The CDR3 runs 12 residues. V was shortened by 6 bases and J by 12 bases, with 16 bases between the two germline ends. CDR3 protein: CASSPLGREQYF. CDR3 DNA: TGTGCCAGCAGCCCCTTAGGACGGGAACAGTATTTT.

This rearrangement joins TRBV20-1 to TRBJ2-7; D is ambiguous. V lost 3 bases, J lost 2 bases, and 5 bases lay in between. CDR1 and CDR2 from the germline V gene are DFQATT and SNEGSKA (reference sequence). This CDR3 comprises 11 residues. In DNA form, the CDR3 reads TGCAGTGCTAGTCCAACCTACGAGCAGTACTTC. Protein sequence: CSASPTYEQYF.

V is TRBV5-4 and J is TRBJ2-5; D may be TRBD1 (6 bases). The CDR3 totals 15 residues. Deletions cut 1 base from V and 3 bases from J, with 13 bases between. Looked up from germline, CDR1 is SGHNT and CDR2 is YYREEE (reference sequence). The DNA for the CDR3 is TGTGCCAGCAGCTTGACGGGACACCCAGAAGAGACCCAGTACTTC. It yields the protein CASSLTGHPEETQYF.

This clone was detected only a few times. The gene calls are TRBV2 and TRBJ1-5; the D gene is possibly TRBD1 (6 bases). V shed 6 bases and J shed 5 bases, with 14 bases lying between them. The CDR3 is made up of 14 amino acids. From germline, CDR1 is SNHLY and CDR2 FYNNEI. CDR3 bases: TGTGCCAGCAGCGCAACAGGGCAGGATCAGCCCCAGCATTTT. It specifies CASSATGQDQPQHF.

The chain is built from TRBV27 and TRBJ2-7, with a possible D match to TRBD2 (6 bases). The germline gives CDR1 MNHEY, CDR2 SMNVEV (reference sequence). This CDR3 is 17 amino acids long. Trimming removed 5 bases at V and 5 bases at J, with 25 bases between. CDR3 sequence reads: CASSLKVSTGLTHEQYF. The CDR3, as DNA: TGTGCCAGCAGTCTCAAAGTATCCACGGGACTGACTCACGAGCAGTACTTC.

The chain has TRBV4-1 and TRBJ1-3; a weak D match, TRBD1 (6 bases). The germline V and J ends were trimmed by 6 bases and 1 base, with 13 bases remaining between them. CDR1 is MGHRA, CDR2 YSYEKL, per germline. The length of the CDR3 is 15 residues. The CDR3 coding sequence is TGCGCCAGCAGACCGGACAGTTCTTCTGGAAACACCATATATTTT. As protein: CASRPDSSSGNTIYF.

The V call is TRBV5-1, the J call TRBJ2-2; a possible D gene is TRBD2 (6 bases). The CDR3 is made up of 15 amino acids. V was trimmed by 5 bases and J by 0 bases, leaving 11 bases between them. Germline V lookup: CDR1 SGHRS, CDR2 YFSETQ. Here the CDR3 DNA reads TGCGCCAGCAGTGAGGCGGGACCGAACACCGGGGAGCTGTTTTTT. Its translation: CASSEAGPNTGELFF.

The J gene is TRBJ1-1, the V gene TRBV5-1, with TRBD1 matching 11 bases. The CDR3 is made up of 15 amino acids. V lost 4 bases to trimming and J lost 1 base; unmatched junction nucleotides: 3. Per the germline V gene, CDR1 is SGHRS and CDR2 is YFSETQ. CDR3 in DNA: TGCGCCAGCAGCATCGGGACAGGGGGGAACACTGAAGCTTTCTTT. The encoded protein is CASSIGTGGNTEAFF.